This TCR beta chain was identified during a study of cytomegalovirus exposure and HLA in healthy donors (dated by TCRdb to between 2016 and 2019). Regarding the study in general: According to a later analysis, the approximately 120 validation repertoires were produced on the same platform as the roughly 600 repertoires of the first cohort. The aim of the study was to test whether cataloging public T cell receptors could identify signatures of past pathogen exposure. A separate validation cohort of more than 100 different subjects was used in addition to the approximately 700-subject first cohort. High-throughput TCR immunosequencing, statistical association of individual TCRs with disease status, and machine learning were combined to predict cytomegalovirus infection status.

What the research found in general, with its limitations: Most TCR sequences were seen in very few donors, while some public TCRs were found in many individuals. A later analysis had no HLA typing for the validation cohort, so co-occurrence there was scored across all 130 or so repertoires. Subsequent analysis determined that TCRs grouped into clusters in the first cohort also showed a tendency toward co-occurrence across the 120 validation repertoires, and approximately 93% of cluster scores exceeded 0. A total of 150 to 200 TCR beta chains were listed by the study as associated with cytomegalovirus. In vitro tests confirmed that a few of the cytomegalovirus-associated TCR beta chains recognize cytomegalovirus antigens. The authors suggested that the approach could potentially be generalized to other disease states and immunological phenotypes. In both the original and validation cohorts, the classifier was reported to diagnose cytomegalovirus status with high specificity and sensitivity.

Donors formed part of the validation cohort, which comprised some 120 subjects and was distinct from the first cohort of over 500 subjects. Trimming removed 0 bases from V and 7 bases from J, leaving 16 bases between the germline ends. Based on the germline V gene (reference sequence), the CDR1 and CDR2 sequences are SGHKS and YYEKEE. There are 15 amino acids in the CDR3, from cysteine to phenylalanine inclusive. Only the CDR3 DNA is retained, 45 bases long and in frame from the first base. Points on this clone: The antigen this receptor binds is unknown. The input lacks base qualities; no much larger clone sits a single base away.

Libraries were constructed by the immunoSEQ multiplex PCR assay. The source study handled its data this way. A statistical classification framework was developed to diagnose cytomegalovirus status using the catalog of TCR beta chain sequences. In TCRdb, the immuneACCESS table is reduced to in-frame sequences with V and J assigned. These tables do not hold every clone; where another copy was compared, an unresolved V gene accounts for under half, and the others remain unexplained. V and J calls and clone size are as listed in that table; D and trimming were resolved from the DNA. The sample records 120,000 to 150,000 clones, 87% of which are singletons. 4.5% of the sample comes from the top ten.

The sequencing sample was made of PBMCs. This sequence uses TRBV5-5 and TRBJ1-1; TRBD1 could be the D gene, as 5 bases match. The TCR originated in a man aged 18 to 29 in good health and CMV-seropositive. The bases read TGTGCCAGCAGCTTGGCTCCAGGGCGAACGAATGAAGCTTTCTTT. It translates to CASSLAPGRTNEAFF.